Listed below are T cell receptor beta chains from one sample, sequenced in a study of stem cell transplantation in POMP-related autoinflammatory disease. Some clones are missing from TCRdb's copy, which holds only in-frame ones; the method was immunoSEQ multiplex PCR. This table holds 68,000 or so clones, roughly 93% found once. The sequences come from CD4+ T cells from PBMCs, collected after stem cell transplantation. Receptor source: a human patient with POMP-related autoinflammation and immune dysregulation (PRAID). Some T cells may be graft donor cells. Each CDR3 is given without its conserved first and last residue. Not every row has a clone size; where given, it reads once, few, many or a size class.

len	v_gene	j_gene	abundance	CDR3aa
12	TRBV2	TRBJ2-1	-	ASSGTRSLNEQF
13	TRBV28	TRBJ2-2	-	ASRLGGHYTGELF
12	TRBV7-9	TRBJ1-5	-	ASSRSTDYQPQH
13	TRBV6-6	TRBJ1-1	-	ASHLDPDSNTEAF
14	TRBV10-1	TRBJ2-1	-	ASSDLVVGDYNEQF
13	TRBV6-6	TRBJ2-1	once	ASSYSFGLYNEQF
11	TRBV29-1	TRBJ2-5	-	SVEVGPSRAQY
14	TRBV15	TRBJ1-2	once	ATSRGHRQSNYGYT
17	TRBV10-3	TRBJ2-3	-	ATLRVAGASLTSTDTQY
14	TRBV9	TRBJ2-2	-	ASSVEVYEWTGELF
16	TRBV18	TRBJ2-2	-	ASSPMTPSGRTTGELF
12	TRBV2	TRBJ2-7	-	ASSRTSGPYEQY
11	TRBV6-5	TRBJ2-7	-	ASSLHRSYEQY
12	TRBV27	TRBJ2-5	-	ASSPGQGVETQY
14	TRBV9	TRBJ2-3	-	ASSVGTSGASDTQY
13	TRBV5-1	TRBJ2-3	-	ASSRGQGRTDTQY
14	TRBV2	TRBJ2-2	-	ASTLFGQENTGELF
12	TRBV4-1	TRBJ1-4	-	ASSQARDNEKLF
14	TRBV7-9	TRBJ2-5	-	ASSPGTSGGKETQY
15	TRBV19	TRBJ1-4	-	ASSITILRATNEKLF
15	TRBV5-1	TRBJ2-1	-	ASSLGLAGVYYNEQF
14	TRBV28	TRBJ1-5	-	ASSSEDRGIGQPQH
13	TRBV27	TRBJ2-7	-	ASSLSPGYTYEQY
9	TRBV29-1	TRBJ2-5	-	SVVTVETQY
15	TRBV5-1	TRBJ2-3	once	ASSSQANSGRTDTQY
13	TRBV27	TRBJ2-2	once	ASSLLRGSTGELF
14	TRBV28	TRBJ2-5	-	ASSYRPGGPQETQY
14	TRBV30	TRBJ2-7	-	AWSVPAAYFSYEQY
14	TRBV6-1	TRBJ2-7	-	ASSEGPRGLGYEQY
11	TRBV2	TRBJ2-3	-	ASSEDGADTQY
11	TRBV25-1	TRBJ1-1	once	ASSAQMNTEAF
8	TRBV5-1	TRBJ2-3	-	ANHRDTQY
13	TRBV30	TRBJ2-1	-	AWSLSGRAYNEQF
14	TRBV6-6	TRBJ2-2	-	ASSYWQGAYTGELF
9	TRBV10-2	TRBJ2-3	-	ASRVTDTQY
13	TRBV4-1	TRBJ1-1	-	ASSRGQGVNTEAF
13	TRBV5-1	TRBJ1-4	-	ASSLGGSTNEKLF
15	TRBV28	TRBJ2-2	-	ASSLTADLANTGELF
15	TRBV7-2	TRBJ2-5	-	ASSLGLAGGGQETQY
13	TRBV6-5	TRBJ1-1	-	ASSYWGRGGSEAF
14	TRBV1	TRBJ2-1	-	TSSQLAGGPYNEQF
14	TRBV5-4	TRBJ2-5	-	ASSIGTGGGIETQY
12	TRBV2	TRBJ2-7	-	ASSGRPPSYEQY
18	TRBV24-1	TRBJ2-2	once	ATSDPRTSGGAQDTGELF
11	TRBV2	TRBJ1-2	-	ASSPDPGRWFA
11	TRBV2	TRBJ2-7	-	ASGRAAPYEQY